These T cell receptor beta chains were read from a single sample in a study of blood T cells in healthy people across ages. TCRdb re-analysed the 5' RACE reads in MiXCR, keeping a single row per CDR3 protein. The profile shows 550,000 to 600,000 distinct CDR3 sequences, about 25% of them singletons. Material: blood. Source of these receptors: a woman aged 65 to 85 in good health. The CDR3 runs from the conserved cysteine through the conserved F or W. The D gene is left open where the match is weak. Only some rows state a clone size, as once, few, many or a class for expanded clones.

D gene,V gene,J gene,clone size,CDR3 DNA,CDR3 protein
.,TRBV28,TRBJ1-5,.,TGTGCCAGCAGTTTCTCCGGAGACAGCAATCAGCCCCAGCATTTT,CASSFSGDSNQPQHF
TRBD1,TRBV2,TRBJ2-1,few,TGTGCCAGCAGCGGACAGGGGGTGAATGAGCAGTTCTTC,CASSGQGVNEQFF
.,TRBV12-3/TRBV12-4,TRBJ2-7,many,TGTGCCAGCGGAACCTACGAGCAGTACTTC,CASGTYEQYF
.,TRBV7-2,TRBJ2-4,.,TGTGCCAGCAGCTTAGGGATTGGGGTCAAAAACATTCAGTACTTC,CASSLGIGVKNIQYF
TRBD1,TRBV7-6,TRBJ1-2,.,TGTGCCAGCAGCACAGGGGTAGGAGGAGATGGCTACACCTTC,CASSTGVGGDGYTF
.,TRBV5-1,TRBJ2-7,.,TGCGCCAGCAGCTTGGGGACAGTTGAGGAAGAGCAGTACTTC,CASSLGTVEEEQYF
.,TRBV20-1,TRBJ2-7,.,TGCAGTGCCGCTTCGGGGACCCTCTCCTACGAGCAGTACTTC,CSAASGTLSYEQYF
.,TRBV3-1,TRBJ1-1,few,TGTGCCAGCAGCCCCGGTCGGGGGAGGGCTGAAGCTTTCTTT,CASSPGRGRAEAFF
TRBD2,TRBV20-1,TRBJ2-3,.,TGCAGTGCTGGGGCTAGGTGGAGCGGGGGGACCACAGACACGCAGTATTTT,CSAGARWSGGTTDTQYF
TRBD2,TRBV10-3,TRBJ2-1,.,TGTGCCATCCCTGGAGGCGGGAGCCCCTACAATGAGCAGTTCTTC,CAIPGGGSPYNEQFF
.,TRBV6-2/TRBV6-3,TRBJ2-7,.,TGTGCCAGCAGTTACTCGAATATCCACGAGCAGTACTTC,CASSYSNIHEQYF
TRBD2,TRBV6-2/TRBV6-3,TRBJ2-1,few,TGTGCCAGCAGCCGATTTACTAGCGGGAGTTTCAATGAGCAGTTCTTC,CASSRFTSGSFNEQFF
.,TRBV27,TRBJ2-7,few,TGTGCCAGCAGTTACCTCACCAGGACAGACTACGAGCAGTACTTC,CASSYLTRTDYEQYF
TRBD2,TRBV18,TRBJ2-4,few,TGTGCCAGCTCACCCGATCTAGCGGGTGCCAAAAACATTCAGTACTTC,CASSPDLAGAKNIQYF
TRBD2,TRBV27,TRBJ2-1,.,TGTGCCAGCAGTTTGACGAGCGGGAGCGCGGGGGATGAGCAGTTCTTC,CASSLTSGSAGDEQFF
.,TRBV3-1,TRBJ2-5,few,TGTGCCAGCCGCCTCCGGGGGGCGGGTGAGACCCAGTACTTC,CASRLRGAGETQYF
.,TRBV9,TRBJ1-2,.,TGTGCCAGCAGTCCTTTGGCGGGAGCGGGCTGCACCTTC,CASSPLAGAGCTF
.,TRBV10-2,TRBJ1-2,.,TGCGCCAGCAGTGCGGACTGGGACTATGGCTACACCTTC,CASSADWDYGYTF
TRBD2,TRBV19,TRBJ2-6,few,TGTGCCAGTAGTCAGCGGGGGAACCACGGGGCCAACGTCCTGACTTTC,CASSQRGNHGANVLTF
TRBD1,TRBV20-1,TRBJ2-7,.,TGCAGTGCTCAGGGGGCTAGCTCCTACGAGCAGTACTTC,CSAQGASSYEQYF
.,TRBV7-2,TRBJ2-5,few,TGTGCCAGCAGTCTTAGTTGGGGGGCAGGGCAAGAGACCCAGTACTTC,CASSLSWGAGQETQYF
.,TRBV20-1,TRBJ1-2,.,TGCAGTGCTAGAGAAGGACAGAGTTACACTGGCTACACCTTC,CSAREGQSYTGYTF
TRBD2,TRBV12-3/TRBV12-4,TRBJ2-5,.,TGTGCCAGCAGCCCTACCTCTAGCGGGCAAAAGGAGACCCAGTACTTC,CASSPTSSGQKETQYF
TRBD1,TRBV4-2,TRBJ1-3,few,TGTGCCAGCAGCCCCGGACAGGGATATGGAAACACCATATATTTT,CASSPGQGYGNTIYF
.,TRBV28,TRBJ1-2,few,TGTGCCAGCAGTTCCCCGGGGACAAGGGTTCGGGGCTACACCTTC,CASSSPGTRVRGYTF
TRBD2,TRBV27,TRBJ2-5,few,TGTGCCAGCAGTCTTTTGACTAGCGGGGGGAGAACCCAGTACTTC,CASSLLTSGGRTQYF
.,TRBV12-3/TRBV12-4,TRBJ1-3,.,TGTGCCAGCACCTTCGGGGAGAGCTCTGGAAACACCATATATTTT,CASTFGESSGNTIYF
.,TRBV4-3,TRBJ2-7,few,TGCGCCAGCAGCCAAACCGTCTCTAGGATTCGATCCTACGAGCAGTACTTC,CASSQTVSRIRSYEQYF
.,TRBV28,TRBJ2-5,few,TGTGCCACCGCCTCCCAAGAGACCCAGTACTTC,CATASQETQYF
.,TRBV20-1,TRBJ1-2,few,TGCAGTGCTAGTGGCAGGGGCGCATCTAACTATGGCTACACCTTC,CSASGRGASNYGYTF
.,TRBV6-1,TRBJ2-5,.,TGTGCCAGCAGTGAATTAGGTTCGGGGGACGGAGAGACCCAGTACTTC,CASSELGSGDGETQYF
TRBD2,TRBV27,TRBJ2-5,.,TGTGCCAGCAGTTTATTTATCCCCAGGGGGTTAGCGGGAGAAGAGACCCAGTACTTC,CASSLFIPRGLAGEETQYF
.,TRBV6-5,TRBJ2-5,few,TGTGCCGGCAGTTACTCGAAGGGCAGGGCGGAGACCCAGTACTTC,CAGSYSKGRAETQYF
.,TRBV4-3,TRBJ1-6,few,TGCGCCAGCAGCCAAGATTCCAGAGCGGAGTCACCCCTCCACTTT,CASSQDSRAESPLHF
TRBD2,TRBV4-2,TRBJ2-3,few,TGTGCCAGCAGCCCCTATCAGCGGGGGGGTCCAGATACGCAGTATTTT,CASSPYQRGGPDTQYF
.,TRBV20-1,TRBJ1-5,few,TGCAGTGCCCTAGATGGCAATCAGCCCCAGCATTTT,CSALDGNQPQHF
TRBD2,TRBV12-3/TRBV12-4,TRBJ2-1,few,TGTGCCAGCAGCCAGCGGGGGGGCTTGGGTGAGCAGTTCTTC,CASSQRGGLGEQFF
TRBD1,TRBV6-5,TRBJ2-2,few,TGTGCCAGCAGGATCACAGGGGTCGGGGAGCTGTTTTTT,CASRITGVGELFF
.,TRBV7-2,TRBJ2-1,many,TGTGCCAGCAGCTTAGAGGGGGTGCAGTTCTTC,CASSLEGVQFF
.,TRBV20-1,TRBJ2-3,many,TGCAGTGCTAGTCGTGGACAGTCTAGCACAGATACGCAGTATTTT,CSASRGQSSTDTQYF
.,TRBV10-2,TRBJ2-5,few,TGCGCCAGCAGTGAGTCGGGAGTCCCCTACGAGACCCAGTACTTC,CASSESGVPYETQYF